This section outlines one T cell receptor beta chain sequence together with its context. Its antigen is not identified. Sequenced by immunoSEQ multiplex PCR; TCRdb stores in-frame clones only, minus some. The sample lists around 270,000 clones, almost 95% occurring once. The sample belongs to a study of T cell responses to AZD1222 COVID-19 vaccine. Study-wide points: Just a handful of people given AZD1222 tested seropositive at baseline. Among vaccine-associated CD4 TCRs, coverage spanned spike, with dominance at 160-218 and 743-854. Nearly half of the spike-specific TCRs reportedly recognize variant regions that carry no mutations. A mostly white British donor set with more females was recruited, and clonal diversity was possibly underestimated.

The germline CDR1 and CDR2 sequences are GTSNPN and SVGIG (reference sequence). This CDR3 contains 13 residues. Losses at the gene ends were 7 bases for V and 2 bases for J; bases not matched to a gene: 4. The chain couples TRBV30 to TRBJ1-3, with 8 bases fitting TRBD1. The TCR comes from an adult who received the AZD1222 COVID-19 vaccine. The specimen comprised peripheral blood, sampled 28 days after the second AZD1222 dose. For the CDR3, the DNA is TGTGCCTTCCGGACAGGGCCTGGAAACACCATATATTTT. Translating it yields CAFRTGPGNTIYF. Filled out from reference TRBV30 and TRBJ1-3, the complete variable domain reads SQTIHQWPATLVQPVGSPLSLECTVEGTSNPNLYWYRQAAGRGLQLLFYSVGIGQISSEVPQNLSASRPQDRQFILSSKKLLLSDSGFYLCAFRTGPGNTIYFGEGSWLTVV.